Each of the 20 T cell receptor beta chains below was sequenced from the same sample in a study of regulatory T cells in long-lasting Graves disease. Building the TCR beta libraries relied on iRepertoire HTBI primers, and CDR3 regions underwent Arm-PCR. TCRdb passed the multiplex PCR reads through MiXCR, listing each CDR3 protein once. The data contain over 200,000 distinct CDR3 sequences, about 18% of them singletons. Stated time point: newly diagnosed GD, antithyroid drugs for less than 3 months. PBMC-derived RNA was used for the TCR library. In addition, the sample was reused for a study of T cells in Graves' hyperthyroidism and ophthalmopathy.

The specimen comprised peripheral blood mononuclear cells (PBMCs), sampled at new diagnosis, from a patient treated with antithyroid drugs. The origin of the receptors is a woman aged 25 to 45 with Graves disease.

This clonotype was counted many times. J is TRBJ1-1 and V is TRBV6-1; 8 nucleotides match TRBD1. The CDR3 runs to 14 residues. Germline V lookup: CDR1 MNHNS, CDR2 SASEGT. The junction had 3 bases not matched to a gene; V was cut back by 6 bases and J by 0 bases. The CDR3 region has the DNA TGTGCCAGCAGGCAGACAGGGGTGAACACTGAAGCTTTCTTT. This gives the protein CASRQTGVNTEAFF.

This clonotype was counted once. J is TRBJ2-2 and V is TRBV6-2 or TRBV6-3; the D call may be TRBD1 or TRBD2 (5 bases each). V gave up 4 bases and J gave up 1 base, with 10 bases separating them. Germline CDR1 and CDR2: MNHEY and SVGEGT. The CDR3 extends over 15 amino acids. The CDR3 DNA sequence: TGTGCCAGCAGTTCGGGACGGGTGAACACCGGGGAGCTGTTTTTT. Its protein is CASSSGRVNTGELFF.

This chain joins TRBV11-2 and TRBJ2-5; a weak D match, TRBD2 (5 bases). Germline V gene lookup returns CDR1 SGHAT and CDR2 FQNNGV. This CDR3 is 15 amino acids long. Trimming cost V 5 bases and J 5 bases, with 18 bases left between them. CDR3 sequence reads: CASSQDRGGQETQYF. As DNA, the CDR3 is TGTGCCAGCAGCCAAGACCGGGGTGGTCAGGAGACCCAGTACTTC.

This clonotype was counted at least ten times. J is TRBJ2-1 and V is TRBV9; 10 bases are a match to TRBD1. The CDR3 has 18 residues. The germline V gene encodes CDR1 SGDLS and CDR2 YYNGEE. The junction had 10 bases not matched to a gene; V was cut back by 4 bases and J by 0 bases. CDR3 DNA: TGTGCCAGCAGCACCAAAGGGGGACAGGGGAGCTCCTACAATGAGCAGTTCTTC. Translated, it gives CASSTKGGQGSSYNEQFF.

This clonotype has a count of ten or more. V is TRBV28 and J is TRBJ1-2, with 7 nucleotides matching TRBD1. Germline CDR1 is MDHEN and CDR2 is SYDVKM. J gave up 7 bases and V 6 bases, and 8 bases lay outside the gene matches. The CDR3 sequence is 13 residues long. For the CDR3, the DNA is TGTGCCAGCAGAAGCGACAGGGTTGGTGGCTACACCTTC. This gives the protein CASRSDRVGGYTF.

Ten or more counts support this clonotype. The CDR3 bases are TGCGCCAGCAGACAGGGGGGTAACACTGAAGCTTTCTTT. Translation: CASRQGGNTEAFF. The J gene is TRBJ1-1, the V gene TRBV5-1; 8 bases match TRBD1. V trimming: 5 bases; J trimming: 2 bases; junction bases outside the gene matches: 2. This CDR3 has 13 residues. The V gene's germline CDR1 is SGHRS and CDR2 YFSETQ.

There are a few counts of this clonotype. CDR3 loop: CASSIASGGFDTQYF. The CDR3 DNA is TGTGCCAGTAGTATCGCTAGCGGGGGGTTCGATACGCAGTATTTT. The gene calls are TRBV19 and TRBJ2-3; 11 bases line up with TRBD2. The CDR3 is made up of 15 amino acids. The junction had 5 bases not matched to a gene; V was cut back by 3 bases and J by 6 bases. The germline gives CDR1 LNHDA, CDR2 SQIVND (reference sequence).

V and J are TRBV7-3 and TRBJ2-3, with D possibly TRBD1 on 5 matching bases. Trimming took off 3 bases at V and 5 bases at J, with 9 bases between the two ends. The CDR3 contains 13 residues. Germline CDR1 is SGHTA and CDR2 is FQGTGA. CDR3: CASSLPGKDTQYF. The CDR3, as DNA: TGTGCCAGCAGCTTGCCAGGGAAAGATACGCAGTATTTT.

This clonotype has a handful of counts. The chain couples TRBV6-9 to TRBJ1-1, with 10 positions matching TRBD1. Per germline, CDR1 MNHGY and CDR2 SVAAGI. Trimming at V came to 3 bases and at J to 1 base, leaving 5 bases not matched to a gene. This CDR3 has 16 amino acids. As DNA, the CDR3 is TGTGCCAGCAGTTACGAGACAGGGGGCACGAACACTGAAGCTTTCTTT. Amino acids: CASSYETGGTNTEAFF.

On this clonotype itself: This clone may be a read error of a much larger clone one base away. Since the CDR3 does not end with the conserved phenylalanine or tryptophan, this likely comes from a read error. This chain links TRBV5-5 with TRBJ1-1; D call uncertain. CDR1 is SGHKS and CDR2 is YYEKEE in the germline V gene (reference sequence). This CDR3 has 14 residues. V was pared by 3 bases and J by 0 bases, with 9 bases between. CDR3 coding DNA: TGTGCCAGCAGCTATATCGAACTGAACACTGAAGCTTTCTTA. Protein product: CASSYIELNTEAFL.

This clonotype was found many times. V usage is TRBV11-2 and J usage is TRBJ1-1; 11 bases align to TRBD1. The CDR3 loop spans 19 amino acids. The germline gives CDR1 SGHAT, CDR2 FQNNGV. The junction had 14 bases not matched to a gene; V was cut back by 1 base and J by 4 bases. CDR3 loop: CASSLVGQGGARGSTEAFF. CDR3 coding DNA: TGTGCCAGCAGCTTAGTGGGACAGGGGGGAGCTCGTGGCAGCACTGAAGCTTTCTTT.

The rearrangement joins TRBV7-9 to TRBJ2-1; 9 bases fit TRBD2. The V segment lost 4 bases and the J segment 7 bases; nucleotides outside the gene matches: 14. Germline loops: CDR1 SEHNR, CDR2 FQNEAQ (reference sequence). The CDR3 is 17 amino acids. CDR3 loop: CASSSHRGGRASNEQFF. The CDR3 bases are TGTGCCAGCAGCTCCCACAGGGGCGGGAGGGCCTCGAATGAGCAGTTCTTC.

This clonotype was seen many times. V gene TRBV3-1 combines with J gene TRBJ2-7; the D gene is possibly TRBD2 (5 bases). V was cut by 5 bases and J by 0 bases, with 5 bases left in between. The CDR3 consists of 12 residues. Germline values: CDR1 LGHDT, CDR2 YNNKEL (reference sequence). The CDR3 DNA reads as TGTGCCAGCAGCGACTACTCCTACGAGCAGTACTTC. It yields the protein CASSDYSYEQYF.

This clonotype was counted at least ten times. The gene calls are TRBV20-1 and TRBJ2-1; D not resolved. The closer fit of TRBJ2-5 to the DNA end suggests the J call may be wrong. The CDR3 totals 14 residues. Germline values: CDR1 DFQATT, CDR2 SNEGSKA (reference sequence). The CDR3 loop is CSARDGGVQETQYF. The DNA for the CDR3 is TGCAGTGCTAGAGACGGTGGGGTCCAAGAGACCCAGTACTTC.

The sample holds many counts of this clonotype. The chain links TRBV10-3 to TRBJ2-1; D possibly corresponds to TRBD1 (6 bases). The V end was cut by 6 bases, the J end by 5 bases, with 23 bases between. Germline V CDR1 and CDR2: ENHRY, SYGVKD. This CDR3 has 17 residues. The CDR3 DNA follows: TGTGCCATCAGGGGAGATAAAACAGGGTTTATGGACAATGAGCAGTTCTTC. Encoded protein: CAIRGDKTGFMDNEQFF.

Many counts were recorded for this clonotype. This sequence joins TRBV9 and TRBJ2-5; 15 nucleotides line up with TRBD2. CDR3 size: 16 residues. The germline V gene has CDR1 SGDLS and CDR2 YYNGEE. With V trimmed by 0 bases and J by 4 bases, 1 base remained unmatched. CDR3 DNA sequence: TGTGCCAGCAGCGTAGGGACTAGCGGGGGGGTAGAGACCCAGTACTTC. It specifies CASSVGTSGGVETQYF.

This clonotype was detected ten times or more. The V and J genes are TRBV7-9 and TRBJ2-1, with TRBD2 matching 14 bases. Per germline, CDR1 SEHNR and CDR2 FQNEAQ (reference sequence). The CDR3 contains 19 residues. V trimming: 6 bases; J trimming: 0 bases; junction bases outside the gene matches: 10. The CDR3 DNA is TGTGCCAGCAGTCCCAGACTAGCGGGGGGGATAAGCTCCTACAATGAGCAGTTCTTC. It specifies CASSPRLAGGISSYNEQFF.

This clonotype was picked up many times. The V call is TRBV20-1, the J call TRBJ2-1, with TRBD2 matching over 12 bases. The CDR3 consists of 15 residues. In germline, CDR1 is DFQATT, CDR2 SNEGSKA (reference sequence). The V gene end was trimmed by 2 bases and the J gene end by 6 bases; junction bases not matched to a gene: 5. CDR3 loop: CSARLAGGPSNEQFF. CDR3 nucleotides: TGCAGTGCTAGACTAGCGGGGGGGCCATCCAATGAGCAGTTCTTC.

J is TRBJ2-2 and V is TRBV20-1, with 12 bases fitting TRBD2. V trimming: 3 bases; J trimming: 7 bases; junction bases outside the gene matches: 3. The CDR3 has 14 amino acids. Germline loops: CDR1 DFQATT, CDR2 SNEGSKA (reference sequence). The CDR3 here is CSARTSGSIGELFF. The CDR3 DNA follows: TGCAGTGCTAGGACTAGCGGGAGTATCGGGGAGCTGTTTTTT.

This clonotype has at least ten counts. The V and J genes are TRBV27 and TRBJ1-1; D perhaps matches TRBD1 (5 bases). Between the trimmed V and J ends, which lost 6 bases and 8 bases, there was a span of 10 bases. The CDR3 is made up of 11 amino acids. Germline V gene sequence: CDR1 MNHEY, CDR2 SMNVEV (reference sequence). The CDR3 DNA follows: TGTGCCAGCAGAGAAACAGGAGAAGCTTTCTTT. This translates into CASRETGEAFF.